The 12 T cell receptor beta chains below come from one sample, sequenced in a study of T cell repertoires in cytomegalovirus infection. Antigens of these TCRs are unknown. TCRdb recomputed calls from the reads with MiXCR, one row per CDR3 protein. The table lists roughly 800,000 distinct CDR3 sequences, almost 30% of them singletons. The sequenced sample was cultured CD8+ T cells from PBMCs, obtained from culture after CMV antigen stimulation. Receptor source: a human donor in good health (CMV status not recorded). Some clones in this sample may be carry-over from other donors' samples.

The chain links TRBV9 to TRBJ2-3, with 10 bases lining up with TRBD2. CDR1 is SGDLS, CDR2 YYNGEE, per germline. V shed 0 bases, J shed 0 bases, and the junction held 1 base outside the gene matches. The CDR3 contains 16 residues. For the CDR3, the DNA is TGTGCCAGCAGCGTAGTACTAGCGGGGAGCACAGATACGCAGTATTTT. It encodes CASSVVLAGSTDTQYF.

The chain carries TRBV7-6 and TRBJ2-7, with D unclear. The CDR3 sequence is 12 residues long. Germline V gene data show CDR1 as SGHVS and CDR2 as FNYEAQ. Trimming shortened V by 7 bases and J by 5 bases, and 12 bases separated the two germline ends. The CDR3 bases are TGTGCCAGCAATAAAGGTGGGGACGAGCAGTACTTC. Translated: CASNKGGDEQYF.

Remarks on this clonotype: A much larger clone differs by one base, so this may be a read error. This chain joins TRBV7-2 and TRBJ2-7; D uncertain. CDR1 SGHTA and CDR2 FQGNSA come from the germline V gene. The CDR3 contains 16 residues. The germline V and J ends were trimmed by 1 base and 2 bases, with 15 bases remaining between them. The CDR3 DNA reads as TGTGCCAGCAGCTTAGTGGGTGGAAATGGAACCTACGAGCAGTACGTC. It encodes CASSLVGGNGTYEQYV.

The V call is TRBV15, the J call TRBJ2-2, with 8 bases identical to TRBD1. The CDR3 covers 15 residues. V was clipped by 1 base and J by 7 bases; unmatched bases: 5. The germline V gene encodes CDR1 LNHNV and CDR2 YYDKDF (reference sequence). This chain's CDR3 is CATSRGTGRGGELFF. DNA of the CDR3: TGTGCCACCAGCAGAGGGACAGGGCGGGGCGGGGAGCTGTTTTTT.

This sequence joins TRBV20-1 and TRBJ1-2; D uncertain. The CDR3 is 16 residues long. CDR1 and CDR2 from the germline V gene are DFQATT and SNEGSKA (reference sequence). Trimming removed 4 bases at V and 1 base at J, with 19 bases between. The CDR3 loop reads CSAKSSGDMFNYGYTF. The CDR3, as DNA: TGCAGTGCTAAAAGTAGCGGAGACATGTTTAACTATGGCTACACCTTC.

To note about this clonotype: A much larger clonotype is one base distant, so this may be a read error. The chain is built from TRBV7-6 and TRBJ2-1; 10 bases map to TRBD1. Per the germline V gene, CDR1 is SGHVS and CDR2 is FNYEAQ. This CDR3 is built from 15 residues. CDR3 region: CANSEPGQGNNEQFF. For the CDR3, the DNA is TGTGCCAACAGCGAGCCGGGACAGGGGAACAATGAGCAGTTCTTC.

This clonotype was seen more than once but under ten times. The genes are TRBV6-1 and TRBJ2-1; perhaps TRBD1 as D (5 bases). Germline lookup yields CDR1 MNHNS and CDR2 SASEGT. The CDR3 spans 12 residues. The germline V and J ends were trimmed by 5 bases and 7 bases, with 9 bases remaining between them. In nucleotides, the CDR3 is TGTGCCAGCAGTACCAGACAGAATGAGCAGTTCTTC. Translating it yields CASSTRQNEQFF.

This clonotype has more than one count but fewer than ten. This chain uses TRBV6-6 with TRBJ1-1, with a weak D call TRBD1 (5 bases). Germline CDR1 and CDR2: MNHNY and SVGAGI (reference sequence). The CDR3 loop spans 12 amino acids. V shed 5 bases and J shed 6 bases, with 10 bases lying between them. CDR3: CASSHDSPEAFF. The CDR3 bases are TGTGCCAGCAGTCATGACAGCCCTGAAGCTTTCTTT.

Notes on this clonotype: Possible read error: a much larger clone is one base away. The CDR3, as DNA: TGTGCCAGCAGTCAGGGACAGCAAGAGACCCAGTACTTC. This codes for CASSQGQQETQYF. This chain joins TRBV6-2 or TRBV6-3 and TRBJ2-5, with TRBD1 matching over 7 bases. V gave up 5 bases and J gave up 2 bases; unmatched junction bases: 2. The length of the CDR3 is 13 residues. Germline V gene data show CDR1 as MNHEY and CDR2 as SVGEGT.

About this clonotype: An end of the junction does not agree with germline; a read error may underlie this. The chain joins TRBV11-2 to TRBJ1-2; perhaps TRBD1 as D (6 bases). The V gene's germline CDR1 is SGHAT and CDR2 FQNNGV. This CDR3 is built from 14 residues. DNA for the CDR3: TGTGCCAGCGGCTTGGACAGTTTTTTGCAAGGCTACACCTTC. Its translation: CASGLDSFLQGYTF. The whole variable domain, filled in from reference TRBV11-2 and TRBJ1-2, reads EAGVAQSPRYKIIEKRQSVAFWCNPISGHATLYWYQQILGQGPKLLIQFQNNGVVDDSQLPKDRFSAERLKGVDSTLKIQPAKLEDSAVYLCASGLDSFLQGYTFGSGTRLTVV.

The V and J genes are TRBV20-1 and TRBJ2-1; D unclear. Trimming stripped 6 bases from V and 0 bases from J, with 9 bases between. The CDR3 spans 13 residues. The germline V gene has CDR1 DFQATT and CDR2 SNEGSKA (reference sequence). Written as DNA, the CDR3 is TGCAGTGCGCCCGAGGACTCCTACAATGAGCAGTTCTTC. Its protein is CSAPEDSYNEQFF.

As concerns this clonotype: One end of the junction varies from germline; a read error may be responsible. The chain joins TRBV7-8 to TRBJ2-7, with 9 positions matching TRBD2. This CDR3 contains 12 residues. CDR1 is SGHVS, CDR2 FQNEAQ, per germline. The CDR3 DNA reads TGTGCCAGCAGCCCTACTAAGCGGGGGGCCCTCTTC. Translated, it gives CASSPTKRGALF.